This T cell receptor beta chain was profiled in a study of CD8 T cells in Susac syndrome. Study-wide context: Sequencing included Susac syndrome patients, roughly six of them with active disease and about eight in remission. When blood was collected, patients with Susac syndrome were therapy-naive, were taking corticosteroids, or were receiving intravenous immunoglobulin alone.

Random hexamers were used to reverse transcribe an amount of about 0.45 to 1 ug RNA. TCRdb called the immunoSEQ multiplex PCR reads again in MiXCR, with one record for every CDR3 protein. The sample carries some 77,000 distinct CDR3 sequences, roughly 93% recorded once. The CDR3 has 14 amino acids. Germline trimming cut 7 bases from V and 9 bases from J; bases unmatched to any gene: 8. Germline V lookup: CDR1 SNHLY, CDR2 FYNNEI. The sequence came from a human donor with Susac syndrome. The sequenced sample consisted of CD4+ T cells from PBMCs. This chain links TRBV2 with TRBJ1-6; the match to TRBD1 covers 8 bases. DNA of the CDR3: TGTGCCAGCACTGGACAGGGCTTCGGTTCACCCCTCCACTTT. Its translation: CASTGQGFGSPLHF. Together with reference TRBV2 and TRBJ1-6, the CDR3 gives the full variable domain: EPEVTQTPSHQVTQMGQEVILRCVPISNHLYFYWYRQILGQKVEFLVSFYNNEISEKSEIFDDQFSVERPDGSNFTLKIRSTKLEDSAMYFCASTGQGFGSPLHFGNGTRLTVT.